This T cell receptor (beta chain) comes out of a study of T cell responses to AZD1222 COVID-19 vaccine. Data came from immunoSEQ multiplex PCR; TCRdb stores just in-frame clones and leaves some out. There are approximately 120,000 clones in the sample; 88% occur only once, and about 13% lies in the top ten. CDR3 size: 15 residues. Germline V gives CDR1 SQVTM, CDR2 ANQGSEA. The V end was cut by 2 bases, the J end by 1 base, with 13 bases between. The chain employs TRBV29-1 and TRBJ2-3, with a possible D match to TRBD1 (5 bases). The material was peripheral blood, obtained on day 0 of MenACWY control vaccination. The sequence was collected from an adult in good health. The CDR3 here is CSVEPGYGGTDTQYF. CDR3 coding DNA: TGCAGCGTTGAACCAGGGTATGGGGGCACAGATACGCAGTATTTT.